The 21 T cell receptor beta chains given below trace back to one sample, sequenced in a study of blood T cells in healthy people across ages. It was with a sample-barcoded 5' primer and a J-beta primer mix that a second PCR of roughly 7 to 12 cycles was run. TCRdb reprocessed the 5' RACE reads via MiXCR and lists one record per CDR3 protein. The data show about 1.5 million distinct CDR3 sequences, about 42% seen once. Source material: blood. Receptor source: a woman under 30 in good health.

The chain combines TRBV27 with TRBJ2-1, with D unclear. CDR3 length equals 13 residues. Germline CDR1 and CDR2: MNHEY and SMNVEV (reference sequence). V lost 8 bases, J lost 3 bases, and 11 bases lay in between. This chain's CDR3 is CASSPPLYNEQFF. CDR3 DNA sequence: TGTGCCAGCTCTCCCCCCCTCTACAATGAGCAGTTCTTC.

The CDR3 coding sequence is TGTGCCAGCACCCACCTAGCGGGGGGCCGCACAGATACGCAGTATTTT. It translates to CASTHLAGGRTDTQYF. V gene TRBV12-3 or TRBV12-4 combines with J gene TRBJ2-3; 11 bases are a match to TRBD2. V lost 7 bases, J lost 1 base, and 7 bases stayed unmatched. The CDR3 covers 16 residues.

The genes are TRBV27 and TRBJ2-7; 10 bases fit TRBD1. Germline V gene sequence: CDR1 MNHEY, CDR2 SMNVEV (reference sequence). The ends lost 4 bases at V and 3 bases at J; junction bases unmatched: 9. The CDR3 is made up of 16 amino acids. CDR3 coding DNA: TGTGCCAGCAGTTCTCCCCGGGACAGGGGTCTCTACGAGCAGTACTTC. This sequence encodes CASSSPRDRGLYEQYF.

This clonotype was seen a few times. The V and J genes are TRBV5-1 and TRBJ1-2; TRBD1 might be the D (5 bases). The germline V gene encodes CDR1 SGHRS and CDR2 YFSETQ. CDR3 length: 14 residues. The germline V and J ends were trimmed by 0 bases and 4 bases, with 10 bases remaining between them. CDR3 loop: CASSLEQGSYGYTF. CDR3 sequence (DNA): TGCGCCAGCAGCTTGGAGCAGGGTAGCTATGGCTACACCTTC.

This clonotype was counted only a few times. The junction and the germline gene differ at one end; a read error may be behind it. The V gene is TRBV12-3 or TRBV12-4, the J gene TRBJ2-3; maybe TRBD1 (5 bases). The CDR3 consists of 14 residues. CDR3 residues: CASSWQGPTVTQYF. The CDR3 coding sequence is TGTGCCAGCAGTTGGCAGGGTCCCACAGTTACGCAGTATTTT.

This clonotype was detected a few times. J is TRBJ2-3 and V is TRBV7-9; no definite D call. Germline V gene lookup returns CDR1 SEHNR and CDR2 FQNEAQ (reference sequence). The ends were cut back, 1 base at V and 7 bases at J, with 15 bases in the middle. This CDR3 is 15 amino acids long. Here the CDR3 reads CASSLGPAPLYTQYF. The CDR3 DNA reads TGTGCCAGCAGCTTAGGCCCTGCTCCCCTATATACGCAGTATTTT.

The sample holds a few counts of this clonotype. The chain carries TRBV28 and TRBJ1-1; 7 bases agree with TRBD1. The V segment lost 3 bases and the J segment 3 bases; nucleotides outside the gene matches: 16. The germline V gene has CDR1 MDHEN and CDR2 SYDVKM. CDR3 length equals 18 residues. The CDR3 loop reads CASSFPSYQGGIDTEAFF. The CDR3 DNA sequence: TGTGCCAGCAGTTTCCCTTCCTACCAGGGGGGGATAGACACTGAAGCTTTCTTT.

The rearrangement uses TRBV16 and TRBJ1-2, with no clear D. V lost 4 bases, J lost 4 bases, and 16 bases lay in between. CDR1 and CDR2 (germline): KGHSY, FQNENV. The length of the CDR3 is 15 residues. The CDR3 DNA sequence: TGTGCCAGCAGCCCGCCCGGGCCTTACTCCTATGGCTACACCTTC. Amino acid sequence: CASSPPGPYSYGYTF.

This clonotype was counted only a few times. V and J are TRBV4-1 and TRBJ2-1; TRBD2 aligns across 12 bases. This CDR3 spans 17 amino acids. Trimming at V came to 1 base and at J to 7 bases, leaving 8 bases not matched to a gene. The germline CDR1 and CDR2 sequences are MGHRA and YSYEKL. The CDR3 loop reads CASSQAPSGGAVNEQFF. CDR3 nucleotide sequence: TGCGCCAGCAGCCAAGCGCCTAGCGGGGGGGCGGTGAATGAGCAGTTCTTC.

This clonotype showed up just a few times. The V and J genes are TRBV6-5 and TRBJ2-5; TRBD2 is a possible D gene (5 bases). The J call may be faulty, since TRBJ2-7 better matches the DNA end. The germline gives CDR1 MNHEY, CDR2 SVGAGI. The CDR3 is 13 amino acids. This chain's CDR3 is CASSWTGSGEQYF. DNA of the CDR3: TGTGCCAGCAGTTGGACGGGATCGGGCGAGCAGTACTTC.

The chain couples TRBV29-1 to TRBJ1-1, with 7 bases fitting TRBD1. The germline gives CDR1 SQVTM, CDR2 ANQGSEA. This CDR3 has 14 residues. With 4 bases clipped from V and 7 bases from J, the junction kept 12 bases outside the gene matches. CDR3: CSVAAGGAFREAFF. CDR3 sequence (DNA): TGCAGCGTTGCGGCAGGGGGTGCATTCCGTGAAGCTTTCTTT.

The table lists this clonotype with a count of one. In nucleotides, the CDR3 is TGTGCCAGCAGTACGCCGGGACAGAAAAATTCACCCCTCCACTTT. The encoded protein is CASSTPGQKNSPLHF. The chain links TRBV6-2 or TRBV6-3 to TRBJ1-6; TRBD1 matches 7 bases. V was pared by 5 bases and J by 7 bases, with 8 bases of the junction left unmatched. The CDR3 is 15 amino acids. Germline CDR1 reads MNHEY; CDR2 reads SVGEGT.

V and J are TRBV12-3 or TRBV12-4 and TRBJ1-5, with D unresolved. V was cut by 5 bases and J by 8 bases, with 16 bases left in between. The CDR3 totals 14 residues. CDR3 sequence: CASSRSNVGEPQHF. CDR3 in DNA: TGTGCCAGCAGTCGATCTAACGTAGGTGAGCCCCAGCATTTT.

This clonotype turned up a few times. The chain links TRBV25-1 to TRBJ2-1; 15 bases line up with TRBD2. From germline, CDR1 is MGHDK and CDR2 SYGVNS. Germline trimming cut 4 bases from V and 7 bases from J; bases unmatched to any gene: 5. The CDR3 extends over 16 amino acids. The CDR3 DNA reads as TGTGCCAGCAGTGTAGCCGGGACTAGCGGGAGGAATGAGCAGTTCTTC. Protein sequence: CASSVAGTSGRNEQFF.

This clonotype was seen only a few times. The CDR3 is CASSGDFRQPQHF. CDR3 bases: TGTGCCAGCAGCGGGGACTTCCGTCAGCCCCAGCATTTT. This chain uses TRBV5-5 with TRBJ1-5, with D tentatively TRBD1 (5 bases). Germline-derived CDR1 and CDR2 are SGHKS and YYEKEE (reference sequence). V lost 4 bases and J lost 6, with 11 bases in between. The CDR3 covers 13 residues. The full variable domain, in which reference TRBV5-5 and TRBJ1-5 provide the parts outside the CDR3, is DAGVTQSPTHLIKTRGQQVTLRCSPISGHKSVSWYQQVLGQGPQFIFQYYEKEERGRGNFPDRFSARQFPNYSSELNVNALLLGDSALYLCASSGDFRQPQHFGDGTRLSIL.

This chain connects TRBV29-1 to TRBJ2-5, with D possibly being TRBD1 (7 bases). Trimming stripped 3 bases from V and 2 bases from J, with 22 bases between. CDR1 and CDR2 from the germline V gene are SQVTM and ANQGSEA. The CDR3 is 17 residues long. CDR3 residues: CSVDGRGAGGRQETQYF. The CDR3 DNA reads as TGCAGCGTTGACGGTCGCGGGGCAGGGGGAAGACAAGAGACCCAGTACTTC.

The V call is TRBV20-1, the J call TRBJ1-2; a possible D gene is TRBD1 (6 bases). This CDR3 is 14 amino acids long. In germline, CDR1 is DFQATT, CDR2 SNEGSKA (reference sequence). Trimming removed 3 bases from V and 0 bases from J, with 11 bases in between. CDR3 in DNA: TGCAGTGCTAGCCCTGGACAGACTAACTATGGCTACACCTTC. Its protein is CSASPGQTNYGYTF.

V usage is TRBV28 and J usage is TRBJ2-5; D unresolved. This CDR3 has 12 residues. V lost 3 bases to trimming and J lost 11 bases, with 13 bases between them. CDR1 MDHEN and CDR2 SYDVKM come from the germline V gene. CDR3 protein: CASSFLVNEQYF. DNA of the CDR3: TGTGCCAGCAGTTTTCTGGTCAATGAGCAGTACTTC.

The V gene is TRBV10-3, the J gene TRBJ2-3; 7 positions agree with TRBD1. The CDR3 is 16 residues long. CDR1 ENHRY and CDR2 SYGVKD come from the germline V gene. V dropped 4 bases and J dropped 7; count of bases not matched to a gene: 14. CDR3 residues: CAISGLGTAQGHTQYF. Written as DNA, the CDR3 is TGTGCCATCAGTGGTTTGGGGACAGCACAAGGCCATACGCAGTATTTT.

The chain is built from TRBV20-1 and TRBJ2-3; TRBD2 matches 13 bases. The junction had 9 bases not matched to a gene; V was cut back by 7 bases and J by 5 bases. CDR1 is DFQATT, CDR2 SNEGSKA, per germline (reference sequence). The length of the CDR3 is 15 residues. The CDR3, as DNA: TGCAGTGGCTTAAGGACTAGCGGGAGTAGAGATACGCAGTATTTT. As protein: CSGLRTSGSRDTQYF.

The V and J genes are TRBV25-1 and TRBJ1-5, with D maybe TRBD1 (6 bases). Trimming left V 2 bases short and J 5 bases short, with 13 bases between. Germline CDR1 and CDR2: MGHDK and SYGVNS. There are 15 residues in the CDR3. CDR3 sequence (DNA): TGTGCCAGCAGTGAAGTCTACAGGGATGATCAGCCCCAGCATTTT. Amino acid sequence: CASSEVYRDDQPQHF.